One and the same sample provided the 11 T cell receptor beta chains below, sequenced in a study of technical replicates of blood from a few donors. Sequenced by immunoSEQ multiplex PCR; TCRdb stores in-frame clones only, minus some. Of around 72,000 clones listed, 92% are singletons. The sequenced sample was T cells isolated from PBMCs. These receptors all come from a human donor in good health.

This chain connects TRBV7-8 to TRBJ2-2; TRBD2 matches at 16 bases. The germline CDR1 and CDR2 sequences are SGHVS and FQNEAQ. V was pared by 7 bases and J by 5 bases, with 16 bases of the junction left unmatched. This CDR3 spans 20 amino acids. CDR3 in amino acids: CASTLGNVVGLAGGTGELFF. The CDR3 DNA is TGTGCCAGCACCTTGGGGAACGTCGTGGGACTAGCGGGAGGGACCGGGGAGCTGTTTTTT. The full variable domain, completed using reference TRBV7-8 and TRBJ2-2, is GAGVSQSPRYKVAKRGQDVALRCDPISGHVSLFWYQQALGQGPEFLTYFQNEAQLDKSGLPSDRFFAERPEGSVSTLKIQRTQQEDSAVYLCASTLGNVVGLAGGTGELFFGEGSRLTVL.

This clone has a handful of counts. The chain links TRBV5-1 to TRBJ2-5; unclear D gene. CDR3 length equals 13 residues. Germline V gives CDR1 SGHRS, CDR2 YFSETQ. The V end was cut by 1 base, the J end by 2 bases, with 6 bases between. The CDR3 spells CASSLNLQETQYF. Here the CDR3 DNA reads TGCGCCAGCAGCTTGAACCTACAAGAGACCCAGTACTTC.

The chain has TRBV28 and TRBJ2-7; D might be TRBD2 (6 bases). V was pared by 3 bases and J by 7 bases, with 16 bases between. The length of the CDR3 is 14 residues. The germline V gene encodes CDR1 MDHEN and CDR2 SYDVKM. CDR3 coding DNA: TGTGCCAGCAGTTTCCAAGGACGGGCGGGAGAGCAGTACTTC. Its translation: CASSFQGRAGEQYF.

The chain has TRBV7-9 and TRBJ1-1; D unclear. CDR1 and CDR2 from the germline V gene are SEHNR and FQNEAQ (reference sequence). With 1 base removed from V and 3 bases from J, the gap between germline ends came to 12 bases. The length of the CDR3 is 15 residues. CDR3 loop: CASSLGVVGDTEAFF. In DNA form, the CDR3 reads TGTGCCAGCAGCTTAGGGGTTGTCGGGGACACTGAAGCTTTCTTT.

The chain couples TRBV19 to TRBJ2-7; perhaps TRBD2 as D (6 bases). Germline V gives CDR1 LNHDA, CDR2 SQIVND (reference sequence). The V end was cut by 5 bases, the J end by 3 bases, with 11 bases between. The CDR3 is 13 residues long. The CDR3 DNA reads as TGTGCCAGTAGTGGCGGGGTCAGCTACGAGCAGTACTTC. Translating gives CASSGGVSYEQYF.

This clone was seen once. The genes are TRBV11-3 and TRBJ1-1; D call uncertain. V gave up 1 base and J gave up 2 bases, with 14 bases separating them. The CDR3 consists of 16 residues. Germline V lookup: CDR1 SGHNT, CDR2 YENEEA. The CDR3 DNA sequence: TGTGCCAGCAGCTTAGCTTTCACCGGGAGAAACACTGAAGCTTTCTTT. Amino acid sequence: CASSLAFTGRNTEAFF.

The chain couples TRBV4-1 to TRBJ2-7; 8 nucleotides match TRBD2. In germline, CDR1 is MGHRA, CDR2 YSYEKL. This CDR3 has 17 residues. J lost 6 bases, V lost 2 bases, and 15 bases had no gene match. This CDR3 reads CASSQHRPGLVSGEQYF. The CDR3 nucleotides are TGCGCCAGCAGCCAACACCGACCGGGACTAGTCTCAGGCGAGCAGTACTTC.

This clone appeared a single time. This chain joins TRBV15 and TRBJ1-5, with no clear D. Trimming removed 3 bases from V and 2 bases from J, with 2 bases in between. Germline assignment: CDR1 LNHNV and CDR2 YYDKDF (reference sequence). CDR3 size: 12 residues. CDR3 region: CATSSGNQPQHF. The CDR3 DNA reads TGTGCCACCAGCAGCGGCAATCAGCCCCAGCATTTT.

This chain connects TRBV2 to TRBJ1-2; a possible D gene is TRBD1 (6 bases). The CDR3 loop spans 14 amino acids. Germline loops: CDR1 SNHLY, CDR2 FYNNEI. V was clipped by 2 bases and J by 5 bases, with 12 bases between them. In DNA, the CDR3 is TGTGCCAGCAGTGAACAGGGGCTCGTTTATGGCTACACCTTC. Translated, it gives CASSEQGLVYGYTF.

This sequence joins TRBV28 and TRBJ2-2; 10 nucleotides agree with TRBD2. This CDR3 is built from 15 residues. The junction had 4 bases not matched to a gene; V was cut back by 3 bases and J by 6 bases. The germline CDR1 and CDR2 sequences are MDHEN and SYDVKM. The CDR3 sequence is CASSFLAGVSGELFF. DNA for the CDR3: TGTGCCAGCAGTTTTCTAGCGGGAGTTTCCGGGGAGCTGTTTTTT.

V is TRBV4-3 and J is TRBJ2-7, with a weak D call TRBD2 (6 bases). V was cut by 6 bases and J by 5 bases, with 14 bases left in between. CDR3 length: 13 amino acids. Germline V lookup: CDR1 LGHNA, CDR2 YSLEER. DNA of the CDR3: TGCGCCAGCAGAAAGGGACTTGGGGACGAGCAGTACTTC. It encodes CASRKGLGDEQYF.